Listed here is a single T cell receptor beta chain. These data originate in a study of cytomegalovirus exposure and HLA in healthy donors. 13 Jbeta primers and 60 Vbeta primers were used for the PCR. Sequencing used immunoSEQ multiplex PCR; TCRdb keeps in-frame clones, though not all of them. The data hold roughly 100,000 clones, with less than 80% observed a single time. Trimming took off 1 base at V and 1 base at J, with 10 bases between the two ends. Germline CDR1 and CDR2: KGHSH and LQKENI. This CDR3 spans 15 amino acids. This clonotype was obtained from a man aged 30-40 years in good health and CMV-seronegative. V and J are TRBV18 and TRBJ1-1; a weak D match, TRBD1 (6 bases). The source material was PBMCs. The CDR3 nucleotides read TGTGCCAGCTCACCACTACAGGGAAGGAACACTGAAGCTTTCTTT. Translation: CASSPLQGRNTEAFF. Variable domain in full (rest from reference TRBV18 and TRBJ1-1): NAGVMQNPRHLVRRRGQEARLRCSPMKGHSHVYWYRQLPEEGLKFMVYLQKENIIDESGMPKERFSAEFPKEGPSILRIQQVVRGDSAAYFCASSPLQGRNTEAFFGQGTRLTVV.